This TCR beta chain was sequenced during a study of cytomegalovirus exposure and HLA in healthy donors. Both 60 Vbeta primers and 13 Jbeta primers went into the PCR. Sequencing used immunoSEQ multiplex PCR; TCRdb keeps in-frame clones, though not all of them. The sample yields some 44,000 clones, 45% to 65% seen once. The CDR3 has 15 amino acids. Germline trimming cut 4 bases from V and 6 bases from J; bases unmatched to any gene: 9. Looked up from germline, CDR1 is LGHNA and CDR2 is YSLEER. J is TRBJ2-7 and V is TRBV4-3; 10 positions agree with TRBD2. This sequence originates from a human donor in good health. Sequencing was carried out using PBMCs. CDR3 bases: TGCGCCAGCAGCCCTCTAGCGGGAGCTAGCTCCGAGCAGTACTTC. The encoded protein is CASSPLAGASSEQYF.